This T cell receptor (beta chain) appears in the sequencing data of a study of PD-1 blockade in mismatch repair-deficient tumors. Background on the study: All were previously treated, progressing patients with around 12 mismatch repair-deficient cancer types. Overall study results and limits: Rapid post-treatment expansion, then contraction, generally preceding radiologic response, marked tumor-resident clones.

Assay: immunoSEQ multiplex PCR; the TCRdb copy retains only in-frame clones and omits some. The sample includes over 60,000 clones, more than 70% seen only once; the top ten take about 15%. This CDR3 has 14 amino acids. In germline, CDR1 is LNHDA, CDR2 SQIVND (reference sequence). V was cut by 3 bases and J by 4 bases, with 12 bases left in between. Regarding this clone: Its matching antigen is unknown.

Every patient had mismatch repair deficiency by PCR or immunohistochemistry. Three pembrolizumab responders had their TCRs sequenced. This specimen was peripheral blood, taken 52 weeks after starting pembrolizumab. The chain recombines TRBV19 with TRBJ1-1, with D perhaps matching TRBD1 (6 bases). The receptor comes from an adult with mismatch repair-deficient cancer. The CDR3 loop is CASSMSQGSTEAFF. In nucleotides, the CDR3 is TGTGCCAGTAGTATGAGCCAGGGGAGCACTGAAGCTTTCTTT.